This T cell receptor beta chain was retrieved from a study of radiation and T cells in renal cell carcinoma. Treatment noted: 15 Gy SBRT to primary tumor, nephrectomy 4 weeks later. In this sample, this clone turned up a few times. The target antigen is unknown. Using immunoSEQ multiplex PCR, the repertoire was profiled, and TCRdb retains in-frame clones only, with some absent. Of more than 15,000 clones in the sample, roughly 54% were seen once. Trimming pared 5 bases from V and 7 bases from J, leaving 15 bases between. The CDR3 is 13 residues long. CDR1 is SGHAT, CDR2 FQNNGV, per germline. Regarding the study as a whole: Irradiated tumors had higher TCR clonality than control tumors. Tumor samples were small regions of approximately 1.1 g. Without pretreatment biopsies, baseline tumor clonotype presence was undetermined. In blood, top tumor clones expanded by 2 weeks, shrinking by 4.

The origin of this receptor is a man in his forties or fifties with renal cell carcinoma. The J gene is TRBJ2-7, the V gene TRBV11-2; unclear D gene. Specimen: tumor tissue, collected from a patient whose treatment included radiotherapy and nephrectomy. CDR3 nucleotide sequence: TGTGCCAGCAGCGCCCAACCCCTGGGAGAGCAGTACTTC. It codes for CASSAQPLGEQYF.